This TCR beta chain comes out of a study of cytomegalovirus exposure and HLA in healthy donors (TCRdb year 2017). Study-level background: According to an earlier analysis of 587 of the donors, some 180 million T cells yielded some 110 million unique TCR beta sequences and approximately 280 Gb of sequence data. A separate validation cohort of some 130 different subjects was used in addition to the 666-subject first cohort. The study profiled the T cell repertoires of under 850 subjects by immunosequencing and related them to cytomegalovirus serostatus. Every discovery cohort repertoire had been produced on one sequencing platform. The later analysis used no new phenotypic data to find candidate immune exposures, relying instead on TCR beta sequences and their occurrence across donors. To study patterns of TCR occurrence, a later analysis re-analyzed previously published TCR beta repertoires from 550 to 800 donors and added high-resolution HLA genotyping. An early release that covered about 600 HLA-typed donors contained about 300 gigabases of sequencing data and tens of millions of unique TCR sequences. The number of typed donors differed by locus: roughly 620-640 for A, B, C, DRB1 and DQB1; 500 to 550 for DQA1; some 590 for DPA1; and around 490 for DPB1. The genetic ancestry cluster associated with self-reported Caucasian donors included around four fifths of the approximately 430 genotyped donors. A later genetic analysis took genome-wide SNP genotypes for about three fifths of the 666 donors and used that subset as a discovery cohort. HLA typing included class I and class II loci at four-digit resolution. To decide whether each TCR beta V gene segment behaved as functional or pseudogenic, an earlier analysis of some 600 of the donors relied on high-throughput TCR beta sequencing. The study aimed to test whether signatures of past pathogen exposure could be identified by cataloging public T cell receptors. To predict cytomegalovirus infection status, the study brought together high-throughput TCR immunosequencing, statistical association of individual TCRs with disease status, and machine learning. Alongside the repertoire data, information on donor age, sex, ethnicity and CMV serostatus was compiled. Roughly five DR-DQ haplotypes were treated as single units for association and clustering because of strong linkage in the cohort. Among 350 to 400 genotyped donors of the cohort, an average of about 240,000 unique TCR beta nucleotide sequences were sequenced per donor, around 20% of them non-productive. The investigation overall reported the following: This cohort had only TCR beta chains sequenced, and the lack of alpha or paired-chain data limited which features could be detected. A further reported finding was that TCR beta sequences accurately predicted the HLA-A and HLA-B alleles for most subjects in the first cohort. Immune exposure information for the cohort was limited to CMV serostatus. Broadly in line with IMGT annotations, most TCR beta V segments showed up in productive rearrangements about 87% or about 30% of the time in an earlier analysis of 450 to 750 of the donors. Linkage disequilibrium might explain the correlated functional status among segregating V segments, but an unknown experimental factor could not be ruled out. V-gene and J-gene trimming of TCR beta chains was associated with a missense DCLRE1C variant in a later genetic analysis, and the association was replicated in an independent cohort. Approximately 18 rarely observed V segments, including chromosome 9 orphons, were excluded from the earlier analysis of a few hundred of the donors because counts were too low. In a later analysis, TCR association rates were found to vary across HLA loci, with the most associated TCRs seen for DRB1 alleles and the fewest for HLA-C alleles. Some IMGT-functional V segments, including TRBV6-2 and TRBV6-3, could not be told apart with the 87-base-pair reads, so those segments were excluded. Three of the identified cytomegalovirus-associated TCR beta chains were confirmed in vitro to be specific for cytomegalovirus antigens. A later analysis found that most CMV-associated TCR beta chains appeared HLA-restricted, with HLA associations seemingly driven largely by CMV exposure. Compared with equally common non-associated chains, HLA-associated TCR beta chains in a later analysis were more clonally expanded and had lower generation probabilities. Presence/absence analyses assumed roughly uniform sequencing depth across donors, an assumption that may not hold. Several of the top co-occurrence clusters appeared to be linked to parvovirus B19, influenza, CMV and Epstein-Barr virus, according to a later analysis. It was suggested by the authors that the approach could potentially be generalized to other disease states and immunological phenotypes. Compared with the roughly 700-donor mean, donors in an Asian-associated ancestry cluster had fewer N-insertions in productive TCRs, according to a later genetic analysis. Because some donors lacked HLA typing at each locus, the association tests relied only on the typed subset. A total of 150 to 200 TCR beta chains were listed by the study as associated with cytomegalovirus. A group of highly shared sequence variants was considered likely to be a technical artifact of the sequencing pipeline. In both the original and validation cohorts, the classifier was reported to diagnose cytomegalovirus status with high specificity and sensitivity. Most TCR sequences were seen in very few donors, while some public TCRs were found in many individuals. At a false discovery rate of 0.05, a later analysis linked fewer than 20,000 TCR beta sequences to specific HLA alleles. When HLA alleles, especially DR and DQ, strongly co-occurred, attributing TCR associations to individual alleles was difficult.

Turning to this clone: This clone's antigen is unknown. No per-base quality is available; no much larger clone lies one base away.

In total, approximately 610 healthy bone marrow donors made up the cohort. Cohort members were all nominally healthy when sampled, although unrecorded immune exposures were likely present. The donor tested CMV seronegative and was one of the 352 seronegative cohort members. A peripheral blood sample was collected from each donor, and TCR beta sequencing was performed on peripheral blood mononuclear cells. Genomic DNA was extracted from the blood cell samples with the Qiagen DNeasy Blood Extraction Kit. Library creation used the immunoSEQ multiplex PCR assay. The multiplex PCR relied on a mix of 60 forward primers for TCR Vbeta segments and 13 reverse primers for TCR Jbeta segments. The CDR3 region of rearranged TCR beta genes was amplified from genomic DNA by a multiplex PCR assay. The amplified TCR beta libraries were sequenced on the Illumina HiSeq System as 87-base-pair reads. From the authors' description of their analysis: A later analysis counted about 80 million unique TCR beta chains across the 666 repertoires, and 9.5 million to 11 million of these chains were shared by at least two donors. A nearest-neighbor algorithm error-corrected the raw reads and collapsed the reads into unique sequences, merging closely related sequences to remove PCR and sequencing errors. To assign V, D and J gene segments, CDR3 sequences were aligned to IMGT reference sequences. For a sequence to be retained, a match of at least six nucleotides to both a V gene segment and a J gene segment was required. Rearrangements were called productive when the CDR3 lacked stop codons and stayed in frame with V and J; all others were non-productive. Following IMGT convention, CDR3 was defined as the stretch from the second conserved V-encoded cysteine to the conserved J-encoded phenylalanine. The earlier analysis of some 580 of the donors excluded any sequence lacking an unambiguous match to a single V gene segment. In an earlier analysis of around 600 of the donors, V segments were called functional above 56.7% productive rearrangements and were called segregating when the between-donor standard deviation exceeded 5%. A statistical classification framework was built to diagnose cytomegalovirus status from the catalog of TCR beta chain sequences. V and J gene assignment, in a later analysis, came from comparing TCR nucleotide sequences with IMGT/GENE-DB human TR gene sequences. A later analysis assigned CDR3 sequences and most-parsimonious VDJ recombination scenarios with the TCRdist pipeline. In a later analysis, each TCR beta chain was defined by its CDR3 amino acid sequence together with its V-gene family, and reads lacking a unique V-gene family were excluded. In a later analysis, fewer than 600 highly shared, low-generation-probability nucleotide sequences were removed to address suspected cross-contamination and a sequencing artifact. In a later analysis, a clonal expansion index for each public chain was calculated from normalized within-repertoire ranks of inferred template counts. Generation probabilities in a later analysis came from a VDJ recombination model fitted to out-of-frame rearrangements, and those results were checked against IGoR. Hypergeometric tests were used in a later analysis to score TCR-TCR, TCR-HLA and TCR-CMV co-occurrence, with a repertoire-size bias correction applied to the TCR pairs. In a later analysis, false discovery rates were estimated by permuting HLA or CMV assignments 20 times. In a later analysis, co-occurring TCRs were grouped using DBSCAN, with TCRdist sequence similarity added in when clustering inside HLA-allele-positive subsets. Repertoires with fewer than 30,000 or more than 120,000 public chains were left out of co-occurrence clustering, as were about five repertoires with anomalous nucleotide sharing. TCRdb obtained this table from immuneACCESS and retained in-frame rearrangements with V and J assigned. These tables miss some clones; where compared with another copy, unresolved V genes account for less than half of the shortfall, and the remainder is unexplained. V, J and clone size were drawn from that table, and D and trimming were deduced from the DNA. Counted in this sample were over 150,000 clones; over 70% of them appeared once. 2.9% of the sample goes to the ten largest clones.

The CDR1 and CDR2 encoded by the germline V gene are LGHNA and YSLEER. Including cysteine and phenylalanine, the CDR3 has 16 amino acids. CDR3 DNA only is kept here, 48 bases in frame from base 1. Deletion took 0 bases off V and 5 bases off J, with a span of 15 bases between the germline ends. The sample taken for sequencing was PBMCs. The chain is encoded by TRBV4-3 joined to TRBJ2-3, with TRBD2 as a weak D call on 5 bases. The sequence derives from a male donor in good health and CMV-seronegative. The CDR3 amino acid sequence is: CASSQDRLTGRDTQYF. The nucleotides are TGCGCCAGCAGCCAAGACCGGCTAACGGGAAGAGATACGCAGTATTTT.